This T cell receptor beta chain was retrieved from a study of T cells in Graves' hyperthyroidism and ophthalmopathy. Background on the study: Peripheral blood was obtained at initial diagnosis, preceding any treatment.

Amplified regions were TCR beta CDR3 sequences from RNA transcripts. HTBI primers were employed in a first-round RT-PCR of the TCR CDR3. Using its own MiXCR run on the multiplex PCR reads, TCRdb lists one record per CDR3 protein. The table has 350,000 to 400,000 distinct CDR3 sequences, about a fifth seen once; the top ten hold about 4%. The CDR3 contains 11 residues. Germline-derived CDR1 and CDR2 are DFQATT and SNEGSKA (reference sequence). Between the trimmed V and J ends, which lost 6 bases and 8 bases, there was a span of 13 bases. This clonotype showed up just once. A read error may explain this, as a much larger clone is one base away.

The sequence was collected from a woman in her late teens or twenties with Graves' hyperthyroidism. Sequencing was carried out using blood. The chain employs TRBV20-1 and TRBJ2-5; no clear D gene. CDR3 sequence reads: CSAAPPNTQYF. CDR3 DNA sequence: TGCAGTGCCGCACCTCCGAATACCCAGTACTTC.